What follows describes a single T cell receptor beta chain. Newly diagnosed hyperthyroidism patients aged 18 to 65 years had disease lasting under 2 months. It was uncontrolled infection, other autoimmune disease, pregnancy or lactation that excluded patients. Clinical symptoms, serum thyroxine and TRAb, thyroid ultrasound and orbital computed tomography together formed the diagnostic basis. This sample was included in a study of T cells in Graves' hyperthyroidism and ophthalmopathy. At the level of the study: Before any treatment, at initial diagnosis, peripheral blood was collected.

The investigators amplified TCR beta CDR3 regions from RNA transcripts. First-round RT-PCR targeting the TCR CDR3 was performed with the HTBI primer set. TCRdb used MiXCR to reprocess the multiplex PCR reads, holding one entry per CDR3 protein. The repertoire holds some 200,000 distinct CDR3 sequences, with roughly a sixth as singletons. This CDR3 is built from 15 residues. The germline V gene has CDR1 SGHNT and CDR2 YENEEA. V gave up 4 bases and J gave up 1 base, with 13 bases separating them. The source of this sequence is a woman aged 45-65 years with Graves' hyperthyroidism. Input material: blood. This chain joins TRBV11-3 and TRBJ1-1, with a weak D call TRBD1 (5 bases). The CDR3 sequence: CASSSRGGSNTEAFF. The CDR3 nucleotides are TGTGCCAGCAGCTCCCGGGGGGGGTCGAACACTGAAGCTTTCTTT.